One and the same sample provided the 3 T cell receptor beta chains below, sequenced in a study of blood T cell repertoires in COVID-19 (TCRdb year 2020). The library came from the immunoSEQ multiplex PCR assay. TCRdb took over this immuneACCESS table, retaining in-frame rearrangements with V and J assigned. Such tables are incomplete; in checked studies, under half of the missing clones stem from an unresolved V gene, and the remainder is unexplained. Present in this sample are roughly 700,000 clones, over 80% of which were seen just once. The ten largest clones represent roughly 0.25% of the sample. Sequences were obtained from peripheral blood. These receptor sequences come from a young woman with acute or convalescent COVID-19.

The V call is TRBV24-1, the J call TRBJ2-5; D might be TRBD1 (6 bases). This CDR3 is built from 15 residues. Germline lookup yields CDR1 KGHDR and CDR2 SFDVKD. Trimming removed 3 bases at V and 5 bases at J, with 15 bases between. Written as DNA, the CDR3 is TGTGCCACCAGTGATGCGGAACAGGGTTGGGAGACCCAGTACTTC. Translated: CATSDAEQGWETQYF.

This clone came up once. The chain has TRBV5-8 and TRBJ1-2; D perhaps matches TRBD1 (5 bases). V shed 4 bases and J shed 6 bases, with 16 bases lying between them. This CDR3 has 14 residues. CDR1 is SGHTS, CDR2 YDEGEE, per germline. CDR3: CASSRTRGNDGYTF. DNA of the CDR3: TGTGCCAGCAGCCGGACCCGGGGGAATGATGGCTACACCTTC.

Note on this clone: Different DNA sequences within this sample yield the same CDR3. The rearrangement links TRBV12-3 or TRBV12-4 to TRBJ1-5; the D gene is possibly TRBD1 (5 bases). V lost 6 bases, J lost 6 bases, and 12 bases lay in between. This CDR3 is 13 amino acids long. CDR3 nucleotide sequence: TGTGCCAGCAGCTCAGGAGGGGTTCAGCCCCAGCATTTT. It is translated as CASSSGGVQPQHF.